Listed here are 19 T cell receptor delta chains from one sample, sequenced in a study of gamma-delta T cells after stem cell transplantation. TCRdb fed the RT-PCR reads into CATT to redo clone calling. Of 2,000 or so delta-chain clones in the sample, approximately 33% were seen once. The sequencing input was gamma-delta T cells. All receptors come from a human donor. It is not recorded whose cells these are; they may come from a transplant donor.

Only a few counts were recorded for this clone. The CDR3 coding sequence is TGTGCCTGTGACACCGCCTCCCGGGAAAAACGGGACACCGATAAACTCATCTTT. Amino acid sequence: CACDTASREKRDTDKLIF. The chain employs TRDV2 and TRDJ1; no clear D gene. CDR1 and CDR2 from the germline V gene are GEAIGNYY and EKD. Trimming removed 0 bases from V and 0 bases from J, with 19 bases in between. The CDR3 totals 18 residues.

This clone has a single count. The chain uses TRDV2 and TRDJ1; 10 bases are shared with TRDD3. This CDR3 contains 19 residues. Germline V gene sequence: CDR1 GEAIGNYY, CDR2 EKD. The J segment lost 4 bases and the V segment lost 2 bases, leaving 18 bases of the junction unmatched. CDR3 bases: TGTGCCTGTGACAATCTACTGGGGGATGTCGCTGAGAGGGTCGATAAACTCATCTTT. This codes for CACDNLLGDVAERVDKLIF.

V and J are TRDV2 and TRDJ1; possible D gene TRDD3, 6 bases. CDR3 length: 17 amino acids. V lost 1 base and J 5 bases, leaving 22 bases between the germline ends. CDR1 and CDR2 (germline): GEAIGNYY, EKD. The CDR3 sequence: CACDTAGVGGEQDKLIF. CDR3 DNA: TGTGCCTGTGACACGGCTGGGGTAGGCGGCGAGCAGGATAAACTCATCTTT.

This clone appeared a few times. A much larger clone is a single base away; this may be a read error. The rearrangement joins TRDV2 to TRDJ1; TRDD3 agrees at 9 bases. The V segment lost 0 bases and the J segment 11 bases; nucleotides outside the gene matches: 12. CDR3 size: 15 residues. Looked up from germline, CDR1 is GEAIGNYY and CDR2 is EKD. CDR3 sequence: CACDTLRTGGPNLIF. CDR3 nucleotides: TGTGCCTGTGACACCCTGCGTACTGGGGGACCAAACCTCATCTTT.

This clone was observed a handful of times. The DNA of the CDR3 is TGTGCCTGTGACACCGTAGAAGTAGCTGGGGGATACGCGGACACACTCATCTTT. Protein product: CACDTVEVAGGYADTLIF. This sequence joins TRDV2 and TRDJ1; 12 nucleotides line up with TRDD3. This CDR3 spans 18 amino acids. The V gene's germline CDR1 is GEAIGNYY and CDR2 EKD. Trimming at V came to 0 bases and at J to 10 bases, leaving 17 bases not matched to a gene.

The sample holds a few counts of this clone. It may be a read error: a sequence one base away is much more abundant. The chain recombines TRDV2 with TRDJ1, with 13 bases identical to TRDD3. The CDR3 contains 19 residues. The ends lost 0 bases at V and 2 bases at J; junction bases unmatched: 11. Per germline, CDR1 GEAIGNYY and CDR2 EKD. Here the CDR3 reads CACDTIGSLGDTRTDKLIF. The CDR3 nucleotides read TGTGCCTGTGACACCATAGGGTCACTGGGGGATACGAGAACCGATAAACTCATCTTT.

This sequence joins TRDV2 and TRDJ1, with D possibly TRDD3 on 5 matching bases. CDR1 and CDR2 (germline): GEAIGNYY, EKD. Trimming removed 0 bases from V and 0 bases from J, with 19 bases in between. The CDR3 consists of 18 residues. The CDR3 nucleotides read TGTGCCTGTGACACCGTCCAGCTACGTCTGGGATACACCGATAAACTCATCTTT. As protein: CACDTVQLRLGYTDKLIF.

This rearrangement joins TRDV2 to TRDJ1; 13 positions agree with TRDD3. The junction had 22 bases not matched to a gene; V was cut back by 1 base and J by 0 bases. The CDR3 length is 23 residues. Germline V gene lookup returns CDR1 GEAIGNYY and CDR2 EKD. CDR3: CACDTLTRLPSTGGYGYTDKLIF. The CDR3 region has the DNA TGTGCCTGTGACACTTTAACCCGCCTTCCTAGTACTGGGGGATACGGCTACACCGATAAACTCATCTTT.

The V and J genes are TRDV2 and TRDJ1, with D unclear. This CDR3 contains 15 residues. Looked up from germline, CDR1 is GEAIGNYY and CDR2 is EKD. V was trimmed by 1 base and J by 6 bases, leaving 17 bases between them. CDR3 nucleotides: TGTGCCTGTGACACTGCGGGAACTCGTAGGAATAAACTCATCTTT. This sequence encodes CACDTAGTRRNKLIF.

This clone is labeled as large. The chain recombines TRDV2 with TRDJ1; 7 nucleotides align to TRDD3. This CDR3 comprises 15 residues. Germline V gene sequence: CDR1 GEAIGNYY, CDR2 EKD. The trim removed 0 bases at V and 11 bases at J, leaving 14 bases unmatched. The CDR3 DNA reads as TGTGCCTGTGACACCGTCGTATTGGGGGACAATCAGCTCATCTTT. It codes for CACDTVVLGDNQLIF.

CDR3 sequence reads: CACDTVRTGGYASDTDKLIF. Written as DNA, the CDR3 is TGTGCCTGTGACACCGTGAGGACTGGGGGATACGCGAGCGACACCGATAAACTCATCTTT. The chain joins TRDV2 to TRDJ1, with 13 bases matching TRDD3. This CDR3 contains 20 residues. The junction had 12 bases not matched to a gene; V was cut back by 0 bases and J by 0 bases. Germline-derived CDR1 and CDR2 are GEAIGNYY and EKD.

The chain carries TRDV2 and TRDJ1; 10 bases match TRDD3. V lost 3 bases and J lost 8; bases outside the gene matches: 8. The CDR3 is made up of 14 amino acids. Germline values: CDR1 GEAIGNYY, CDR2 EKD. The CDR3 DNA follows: TGTGCCTGTGACGTACTGGGGGATTACGAAAAACTCATCTTT. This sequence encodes CACDVLGDYEKLIF.

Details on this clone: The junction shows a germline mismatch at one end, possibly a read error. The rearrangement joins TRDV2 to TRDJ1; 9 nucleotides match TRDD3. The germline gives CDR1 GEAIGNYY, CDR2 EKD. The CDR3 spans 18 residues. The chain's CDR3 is CARESLGDVGPGADKLIF. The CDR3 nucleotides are TGTGCCCGTGAGTCCCTGGGGGATGTCGGCCCTGGGGCCGATAAACTCATCTTT.

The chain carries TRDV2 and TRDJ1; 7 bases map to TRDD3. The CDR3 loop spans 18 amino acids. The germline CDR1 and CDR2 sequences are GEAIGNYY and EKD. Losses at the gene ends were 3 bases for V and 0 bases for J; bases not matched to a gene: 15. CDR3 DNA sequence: TGTGCCTGTGACGCCCCCTGGGGGGGACCCTCTTACACCGATAAACTCATCTTT. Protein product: CACDAPWGGPSYTDKLIF.

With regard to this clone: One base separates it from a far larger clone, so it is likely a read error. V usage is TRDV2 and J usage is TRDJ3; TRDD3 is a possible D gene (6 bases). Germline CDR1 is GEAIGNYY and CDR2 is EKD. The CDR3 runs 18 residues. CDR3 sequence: CACATAGISSWDTRQMFF. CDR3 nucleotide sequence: TGTGCCTGTGCCACCGCGGGGATTAGCTCCTGGGACACCCGACAGATGTTTTTC.

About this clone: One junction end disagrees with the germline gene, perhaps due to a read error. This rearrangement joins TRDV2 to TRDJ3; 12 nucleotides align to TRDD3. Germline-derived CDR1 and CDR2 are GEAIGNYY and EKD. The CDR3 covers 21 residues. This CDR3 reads CACDTATGGYSSSWGTRQMFF. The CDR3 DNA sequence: TGTGCCTGTGACACCGCCACTGGGGGATACTCCAGCTCCTGGGGCACCCGACAGATGTTTTTC.

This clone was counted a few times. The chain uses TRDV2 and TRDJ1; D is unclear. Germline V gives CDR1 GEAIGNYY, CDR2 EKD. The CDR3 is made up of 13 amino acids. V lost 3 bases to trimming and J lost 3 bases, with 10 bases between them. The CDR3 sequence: CACDYLSADKLIF. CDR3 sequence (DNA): TGTGCCTGTGACTATCTGAGCGCCGATAAACTCATCTTT.

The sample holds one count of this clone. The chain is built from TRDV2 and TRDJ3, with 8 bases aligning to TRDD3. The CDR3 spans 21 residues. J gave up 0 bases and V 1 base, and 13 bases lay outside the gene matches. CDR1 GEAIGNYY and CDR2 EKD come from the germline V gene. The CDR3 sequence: CACDTGLLGAPSSWDTRQMFF. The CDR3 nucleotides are TGTGCCTGTGACACTGGACTACTGGGGGCCCCGAGCTCCTGGGACACCCGACAGATGTTTTTC.

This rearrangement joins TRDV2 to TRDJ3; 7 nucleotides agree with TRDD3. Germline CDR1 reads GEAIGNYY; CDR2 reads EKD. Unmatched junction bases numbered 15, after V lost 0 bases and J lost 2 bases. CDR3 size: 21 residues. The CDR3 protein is CACDTTSTGVHVPWDTRQMFF. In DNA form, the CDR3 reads TGTGCCTGTGACACCACGAGTACTGGGGTGCACGTGCCCTGGGACACCCGACAGATGTTTTTC.